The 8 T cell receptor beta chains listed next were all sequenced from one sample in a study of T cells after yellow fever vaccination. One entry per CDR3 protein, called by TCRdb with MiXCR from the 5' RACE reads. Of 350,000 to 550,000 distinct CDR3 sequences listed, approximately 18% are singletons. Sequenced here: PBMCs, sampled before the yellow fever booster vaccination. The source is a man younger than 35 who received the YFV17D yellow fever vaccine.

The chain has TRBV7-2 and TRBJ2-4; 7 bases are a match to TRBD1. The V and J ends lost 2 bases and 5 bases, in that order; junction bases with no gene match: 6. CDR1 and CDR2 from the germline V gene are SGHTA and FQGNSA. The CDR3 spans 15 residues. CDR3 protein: CASSLQGVFENIQYF. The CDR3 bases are TGTGCCAGCAGCTTACAGGGGGTATTTGAAAACATTCAGTACTTC.

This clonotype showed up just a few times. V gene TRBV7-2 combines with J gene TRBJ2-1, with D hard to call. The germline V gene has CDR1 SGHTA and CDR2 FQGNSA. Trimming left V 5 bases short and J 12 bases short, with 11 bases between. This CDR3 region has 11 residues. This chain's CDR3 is CASSQRYGQFF. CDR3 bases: TGTGCCAGCAGCCAGCGCTATGGGCAGTTCTTC.

CDR3 DNA sequence: TGTGCCAGCAGCACGGGGGCCTACGAGCAGTACTTC. Its protein is CASSTGAYEQYF. The V call is TRBV7-9, the J call TRBJ2-7; D is perhaps TRBD2 (6 bases). CDR1 SEHNR and CDR2 FQNEAQ come from the germline V gene (reference sequence). The V gene lost 5 bases and the J gene lost 2 bases, with 7 bases spanning the gap. The CDR3 extends over 12 amino acids.

CDR3 sequence (DNA): TGTGCCAGCAGTTCCCTGGGGGGGGGCTATGGCTACACCTTC. It yields the protein CASSSLGGGYGYTF. This chain connects TRBV6-5 to TRBJ1-2; tentative D call: TRBD1 (5 bases). The CDR3 is 14 residues long. Germline CDR1 MNHEY, CDR2 SVGAGI. The germline V and J ends were trimmed by 4 bases and 4 bases, with 13 bases remaining between them.

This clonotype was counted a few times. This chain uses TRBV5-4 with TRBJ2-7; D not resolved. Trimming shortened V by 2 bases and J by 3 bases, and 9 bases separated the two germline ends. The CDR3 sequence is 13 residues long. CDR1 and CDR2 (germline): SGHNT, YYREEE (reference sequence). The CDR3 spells CASSFWRSYEQYF. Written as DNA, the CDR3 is TGTGCCAGCAGCTTTTGGCGGAGCTACGAGCAGTACTTC.

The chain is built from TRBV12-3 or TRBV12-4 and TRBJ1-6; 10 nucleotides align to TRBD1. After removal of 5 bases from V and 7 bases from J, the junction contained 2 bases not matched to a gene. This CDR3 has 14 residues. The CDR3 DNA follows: TGTGCCAGCAGTGAGACAGGGGGCAATTCACCCCTCCACTTT. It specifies CASSETGGNSPLHF.

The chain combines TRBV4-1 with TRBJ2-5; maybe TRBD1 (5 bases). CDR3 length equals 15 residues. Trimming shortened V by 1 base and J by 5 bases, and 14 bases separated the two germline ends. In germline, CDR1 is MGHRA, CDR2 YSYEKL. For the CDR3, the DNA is TGCGCCAGCAGCCAAGTGGCGGTGCCAGGGGAGACCCAGTACTTC. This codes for CASSQVAVPGETQYF.

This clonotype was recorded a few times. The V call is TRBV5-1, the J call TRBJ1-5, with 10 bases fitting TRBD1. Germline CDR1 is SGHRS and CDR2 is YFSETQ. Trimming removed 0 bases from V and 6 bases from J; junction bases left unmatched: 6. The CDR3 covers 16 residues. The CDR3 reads CASSLGTGGSRQPQHF. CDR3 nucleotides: TGCGCCAGCAGCTTGGGGACAGGGGGATCGCGTCAGCCCCAGCATTTT.